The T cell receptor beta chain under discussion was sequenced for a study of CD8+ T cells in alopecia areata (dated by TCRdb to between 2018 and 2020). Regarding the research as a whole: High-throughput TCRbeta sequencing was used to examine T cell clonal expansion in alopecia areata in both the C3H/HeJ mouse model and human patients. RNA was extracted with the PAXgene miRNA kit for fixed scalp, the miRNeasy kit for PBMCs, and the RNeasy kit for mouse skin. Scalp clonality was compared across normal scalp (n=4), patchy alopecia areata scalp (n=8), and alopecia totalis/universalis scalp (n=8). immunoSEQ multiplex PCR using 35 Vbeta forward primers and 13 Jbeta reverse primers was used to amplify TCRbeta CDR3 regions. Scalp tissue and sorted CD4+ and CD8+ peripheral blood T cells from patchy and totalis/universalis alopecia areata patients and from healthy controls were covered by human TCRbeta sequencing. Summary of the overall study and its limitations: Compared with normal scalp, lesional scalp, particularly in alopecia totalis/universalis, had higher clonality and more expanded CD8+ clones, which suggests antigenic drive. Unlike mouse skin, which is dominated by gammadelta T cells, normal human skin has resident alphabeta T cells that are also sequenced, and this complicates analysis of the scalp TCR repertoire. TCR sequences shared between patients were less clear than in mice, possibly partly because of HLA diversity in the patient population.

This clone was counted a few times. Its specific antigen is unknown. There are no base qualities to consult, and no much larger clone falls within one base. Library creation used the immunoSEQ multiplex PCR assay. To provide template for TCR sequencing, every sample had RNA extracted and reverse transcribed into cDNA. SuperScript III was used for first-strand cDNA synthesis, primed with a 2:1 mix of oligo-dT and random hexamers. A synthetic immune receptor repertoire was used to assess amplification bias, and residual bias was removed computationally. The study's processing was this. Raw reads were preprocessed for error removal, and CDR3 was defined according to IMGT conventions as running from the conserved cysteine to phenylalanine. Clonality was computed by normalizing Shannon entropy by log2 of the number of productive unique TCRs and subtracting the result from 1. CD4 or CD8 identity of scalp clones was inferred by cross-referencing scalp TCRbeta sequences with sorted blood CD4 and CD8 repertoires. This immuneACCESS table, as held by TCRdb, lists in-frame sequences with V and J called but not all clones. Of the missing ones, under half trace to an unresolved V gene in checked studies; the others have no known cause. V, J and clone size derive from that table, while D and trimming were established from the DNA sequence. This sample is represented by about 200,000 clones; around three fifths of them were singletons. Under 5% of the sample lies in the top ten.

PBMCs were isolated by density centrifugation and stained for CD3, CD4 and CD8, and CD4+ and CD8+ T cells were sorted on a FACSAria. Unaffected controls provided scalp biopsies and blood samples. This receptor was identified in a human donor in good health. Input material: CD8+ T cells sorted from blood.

The DNA is TGTGCCAGCAGCCAGTCGGACAGGGGGAGGGGAGAGACCCAGTACTTC. Its coded protein is CASSQSDRGRGETQYF. Here the chain combines TRBV7-6 and TRBJ2-5; TRBD1 agrees with 10 junctional bases. The CDR3, from cysteine to phenylalanine, totals 16 residues. The retained sequence is limited to the CDR3, 48 bases, with the frame set at the first base. CDR1 and CDR2 were assigned from the germline V gene as SGHVS and FNYEAQ. Relative to germline, V is missing 5 bases and J is missing 4 bases, with 10 bases of the junction outside any gene match.